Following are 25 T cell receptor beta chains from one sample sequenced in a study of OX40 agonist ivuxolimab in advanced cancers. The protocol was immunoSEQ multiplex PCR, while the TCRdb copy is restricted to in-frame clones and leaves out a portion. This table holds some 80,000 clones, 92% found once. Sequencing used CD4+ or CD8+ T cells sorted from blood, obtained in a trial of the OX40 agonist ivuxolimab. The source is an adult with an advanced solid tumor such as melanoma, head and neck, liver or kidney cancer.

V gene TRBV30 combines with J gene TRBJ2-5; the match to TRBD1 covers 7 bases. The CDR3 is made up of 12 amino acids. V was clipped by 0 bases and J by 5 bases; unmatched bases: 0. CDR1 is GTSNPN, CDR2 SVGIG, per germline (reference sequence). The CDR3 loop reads CAWSVQGETQYF. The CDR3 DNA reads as TGTGCCTGGAGTGTACAGGGGGAGACCCAGTACTTC.

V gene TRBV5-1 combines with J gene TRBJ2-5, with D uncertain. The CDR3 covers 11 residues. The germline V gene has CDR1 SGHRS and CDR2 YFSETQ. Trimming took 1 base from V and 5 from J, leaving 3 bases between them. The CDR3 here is CASSLMETQYF. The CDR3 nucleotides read TGCGCCAGCAGCTTGATGGAGACCCAGTACTTC. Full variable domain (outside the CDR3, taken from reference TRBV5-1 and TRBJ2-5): KAGVTQTPRYLIKTRGQQVTLSCSPISGHRSVSWYQQTPGQGLQFLFEYFSETQRNKGNFPGRFSGRQFSNSRSEMNVSTLELGDSALYLCASSLMETQYFGPGTRLLVL.

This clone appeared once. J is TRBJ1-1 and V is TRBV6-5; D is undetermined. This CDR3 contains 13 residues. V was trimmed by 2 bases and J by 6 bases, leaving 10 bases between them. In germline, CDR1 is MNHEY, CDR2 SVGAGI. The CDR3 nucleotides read TGTGCCAGCAGTTACACTTCCCTGTCTGAAGCTTTCTTT. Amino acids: CASSYTSLSEAFF.

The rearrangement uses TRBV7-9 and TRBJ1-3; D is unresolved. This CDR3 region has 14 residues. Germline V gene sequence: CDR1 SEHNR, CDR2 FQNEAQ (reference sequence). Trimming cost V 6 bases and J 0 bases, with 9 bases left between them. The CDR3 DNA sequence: TGTGCCAGCAGTAACCCTCCCTCTGGAAACACCATATATTTT. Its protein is CASSNPPSGNTIYF.

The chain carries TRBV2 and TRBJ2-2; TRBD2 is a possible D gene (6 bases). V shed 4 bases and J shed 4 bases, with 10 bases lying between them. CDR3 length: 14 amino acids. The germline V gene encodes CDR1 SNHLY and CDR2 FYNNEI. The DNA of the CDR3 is TGTGCCAGCAGTGCGGAGGGTGGCACCGGGGAGCTGTTTTTT. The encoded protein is CASSAEGGTGELFF.

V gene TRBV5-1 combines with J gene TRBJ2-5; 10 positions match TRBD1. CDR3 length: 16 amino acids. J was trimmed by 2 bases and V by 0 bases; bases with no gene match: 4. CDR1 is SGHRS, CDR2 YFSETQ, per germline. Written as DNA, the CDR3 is TGCGCCAGCAGCTTGGCGGGACAGGGGCGACAAGAGACCCAGTACTTC. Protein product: CASSLAGQGRQETQYF.

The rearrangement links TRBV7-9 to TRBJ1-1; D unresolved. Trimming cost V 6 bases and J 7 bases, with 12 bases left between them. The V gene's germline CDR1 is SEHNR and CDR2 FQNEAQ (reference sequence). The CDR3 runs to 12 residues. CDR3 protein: CASRLLVGEAFF. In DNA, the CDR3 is TGTGCCAGCAGACTCCTCGTGGGTGAAGCTTTCTTT.

The CDR3: CASSQTPFSPLHF. The CDR3 DNA reads TGTGCCAGCAGCCAAACGCCTTTTTCACCCCTCCACTTT. J is TRBJ1-6 and V is TRBV14; D not certain. The germline V and J ends were trimmed by 2 bases and 9 bases, with 8 bases remaining between them. CDR1 is SGHDN, CDR2 FVKESK, per germline. This CDR3 is built from 13 residues.

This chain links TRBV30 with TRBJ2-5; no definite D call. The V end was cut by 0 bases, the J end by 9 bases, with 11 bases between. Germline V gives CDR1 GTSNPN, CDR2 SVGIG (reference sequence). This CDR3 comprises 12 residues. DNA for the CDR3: TGTGCCTGGAGTGTAGACCATGGGGCCCAGTACTTC. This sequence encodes CAWSVDHGAQYF.

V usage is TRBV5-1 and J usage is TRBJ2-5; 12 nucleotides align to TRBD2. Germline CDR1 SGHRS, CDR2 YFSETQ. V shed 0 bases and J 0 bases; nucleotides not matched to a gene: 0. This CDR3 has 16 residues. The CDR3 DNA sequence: TGCGCCAGCAGCTTGGGACTAGCGGGGGACCAAGAGACCCAGTACTTC. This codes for CASSLGLAGDQETQYF.

The CDR3: CASSLGSGVRETQYF. The CDR3 DNA reads as TGTGCCAGCAGCTTAGGATCGGGAGTGCGAGAGACCCAGTACTTC. The chain carries TRBV7-9 and TRBJ2-5; D possibly corresponds to TRBD2 (6 bases). The ends were cut back, 1 base at V and 4 bases at J, with 13 bases in the middle. Germline V gene data show CDR1 as SEHNR and CDR2 as FQNEAQ (reference sequence). This CDR3 has 15 amino acids.

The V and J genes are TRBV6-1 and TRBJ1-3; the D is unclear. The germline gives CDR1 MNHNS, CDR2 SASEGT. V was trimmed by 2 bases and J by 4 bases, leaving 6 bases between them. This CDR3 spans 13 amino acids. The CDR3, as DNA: TGTGCCAGCAGTGAAACGAAGGGAAACACCATATATTTT. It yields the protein CASSETKGNTIYF.

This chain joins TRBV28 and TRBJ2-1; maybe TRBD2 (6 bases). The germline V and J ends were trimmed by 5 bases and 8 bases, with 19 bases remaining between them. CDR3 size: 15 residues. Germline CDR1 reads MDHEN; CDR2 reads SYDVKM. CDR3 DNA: TGTGCCAGCAGTATCGACGGGACTCGTCGCGATGAGCAGTTCTTC. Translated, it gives CASSIDGTRRDEQFF.

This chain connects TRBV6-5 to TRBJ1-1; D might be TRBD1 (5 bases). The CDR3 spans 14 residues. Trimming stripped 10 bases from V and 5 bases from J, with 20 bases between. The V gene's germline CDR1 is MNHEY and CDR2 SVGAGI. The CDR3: CATGAEGFGTEAFF. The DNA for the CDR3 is TGTGCCACCGGGGCCGAGGGATTCGGTACTGAAGCTTTCTTT.

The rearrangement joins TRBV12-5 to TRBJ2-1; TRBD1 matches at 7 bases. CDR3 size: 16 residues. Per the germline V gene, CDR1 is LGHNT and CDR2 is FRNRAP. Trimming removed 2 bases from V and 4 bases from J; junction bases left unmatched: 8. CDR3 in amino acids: CASGLSRQGPYNEQFF. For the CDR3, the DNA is TGTGCTAGTGGTTTGTCCCGACAGGGTCCTTACAATGAGCAGTTCTTC.

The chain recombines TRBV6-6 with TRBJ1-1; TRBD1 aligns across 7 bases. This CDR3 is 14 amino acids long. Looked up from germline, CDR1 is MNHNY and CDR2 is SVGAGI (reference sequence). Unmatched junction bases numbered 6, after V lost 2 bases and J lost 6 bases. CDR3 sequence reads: CASSYAGGIPEAFF. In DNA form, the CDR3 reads TGTGCCAGCAGTTACGCAGGGGGAATCCCTGAAGCTTTCTTT.

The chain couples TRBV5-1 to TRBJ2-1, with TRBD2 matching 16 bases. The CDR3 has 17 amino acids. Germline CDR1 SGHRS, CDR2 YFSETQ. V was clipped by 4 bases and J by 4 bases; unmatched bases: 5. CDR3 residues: CASSPGTSGRGYNEQFF. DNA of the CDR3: TGCGCCAGCAGCCCCGGGACTAGCGGGAGGGGATACAATGAGCAGTTCTTC. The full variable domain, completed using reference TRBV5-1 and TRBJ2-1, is KAGVTQTPRYLIKTRGQQVTLSCSPISGHRSVSWYQQTPGQGLQFLFEYFSETQRNKGNFPGRFSGRQFSNSRSEMNVSTLELGDSALYLCASSPGTSGRGYNEQFFGPGTRLTVL.

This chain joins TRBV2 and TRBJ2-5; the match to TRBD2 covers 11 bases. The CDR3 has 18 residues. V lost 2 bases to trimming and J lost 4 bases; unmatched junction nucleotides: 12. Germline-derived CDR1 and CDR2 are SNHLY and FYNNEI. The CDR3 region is CASSESLAGGPSSETQYF. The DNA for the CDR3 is TGTGCCAGCAGTGAAAGCCTAGCGGGGGGACCTTCCTCAGAGACCCAGTACTTC.

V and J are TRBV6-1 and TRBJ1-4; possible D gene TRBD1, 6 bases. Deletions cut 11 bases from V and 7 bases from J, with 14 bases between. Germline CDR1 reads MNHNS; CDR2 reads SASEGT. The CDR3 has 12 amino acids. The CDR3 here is CAVRGDAEKLFF. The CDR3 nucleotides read TGTGCCGTCAGGGGCGATGCTGAAAAACTGTTTTTT.

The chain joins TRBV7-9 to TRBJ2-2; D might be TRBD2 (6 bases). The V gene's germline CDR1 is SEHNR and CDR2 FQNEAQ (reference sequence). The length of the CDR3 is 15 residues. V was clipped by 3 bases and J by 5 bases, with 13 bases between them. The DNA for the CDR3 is TGTGCCAGCAGCTTTGGGCAGGCGGGGACCGGGGAGCTGTTTTTT. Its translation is CASSFGQAGTGELFF.

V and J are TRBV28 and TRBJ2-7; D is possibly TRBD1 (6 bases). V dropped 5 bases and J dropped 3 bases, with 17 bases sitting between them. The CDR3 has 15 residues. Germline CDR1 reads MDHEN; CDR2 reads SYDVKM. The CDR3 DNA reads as TGTGCCAGCAGTCCTACGGGCTTCAGGGGCTACGAGCAGTACTTC. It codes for CASSPTGFRGYEQYF.

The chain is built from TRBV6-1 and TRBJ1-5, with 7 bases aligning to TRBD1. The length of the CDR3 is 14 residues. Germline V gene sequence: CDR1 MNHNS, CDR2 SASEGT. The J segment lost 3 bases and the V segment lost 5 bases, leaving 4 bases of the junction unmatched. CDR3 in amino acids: CASSLQGVNQPQHF. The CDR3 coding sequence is TGTGCCAGCAGTCTTCAGGGGGTCAATCAGCCCCAGCATTTT.

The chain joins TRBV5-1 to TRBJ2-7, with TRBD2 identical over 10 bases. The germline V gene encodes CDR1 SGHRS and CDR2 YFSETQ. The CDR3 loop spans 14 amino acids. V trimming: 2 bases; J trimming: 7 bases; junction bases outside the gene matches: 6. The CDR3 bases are TGCGCCAGCAGCTTAGCGGGAGGGCCGGGGGAGCAGTACTTC. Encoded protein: CASSLAGGPGEQYF.

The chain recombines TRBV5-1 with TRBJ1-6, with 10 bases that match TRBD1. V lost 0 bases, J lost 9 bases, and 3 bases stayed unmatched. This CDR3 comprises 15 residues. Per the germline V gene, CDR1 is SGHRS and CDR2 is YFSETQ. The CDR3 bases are TGCGCCAGCAGCTTGGAAGGGACAGGGGTTTCACCCCTCCACTTT. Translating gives CASSLEGTGVSPLHF.

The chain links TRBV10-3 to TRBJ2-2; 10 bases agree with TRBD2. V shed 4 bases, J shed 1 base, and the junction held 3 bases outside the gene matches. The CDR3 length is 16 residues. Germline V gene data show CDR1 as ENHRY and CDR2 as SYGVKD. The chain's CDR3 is CAISGLAGVNTGELFF. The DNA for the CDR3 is TGTGCCATCAGTGGGCTAGCGGGGGTGAACACCGGGGAGCTGTTTTTT.